The rows below give T cell receptor beta chains drawn from one sample of a study of cytomegalovirus exposure and HLA in healthy donors. Libraries were prepared by immunoSEQ multiplex PCR; TCRdb keeps only in-frame clonotypes and omits some of them. Of around 140,000 clones listed, approximately 80% are singletons. The source material was PBMCs. These receptors were taken from a male donor in good health and CMV-seronegative. CDR3s include the opening cysteine and the closing phenylalanine or tryptophan. Fields, in order: J gene, V gene, clone size, D gene, CDR3 DNA, CDR3 protein. A D gene is named only where the DNA matches it firmly. Only some rows state a clone size, as once, few, many or a class for expanded clones.

j_call: TRBJ2-7; v_call: TRBV7-9; clone_size: .; d_call: TRBD1; cdr3_nt: TGTGCCAGCAGCCTGACAGGGGGCAGCGAGCAGTACTTC; cdr3_aa: CASSLTGGSEQYF
j_call: TRBJ2-1; v_call: TRBV7-6; clone_size: .; d_call: .; cdr3_nt: TGTGCCAGCAGCTCCCTTGGGAGAGGTACCTACAATGAGCAGTTCTTC; cdr3_aa: CASSSLGRGTYNEQFF
j_call: TRBJ1-6; v_call: TRBV7-9; clone_size: .; d_call: TRBD1; cdr3_nt: TGTGCCAGCAGCTCAGGACAGGCCGTTAATTCACCCCTCCACTTT; cdr3_aa: CASSSGQAVNSPLHF
j_call: TRBJ2-2; v_call: TRBV7-2; clone_size: .; d_call: .; cdr3_nt: TGTGCCAGCAGCTTAGCGGGGGGGCGGGTCGGGGAGCTGTTTTTT; cdr3_aa: CASSLAGGRVGELFF
j_call: TRBJ2-3; v_call: TRBV6-4; clone_size: .; d_call: .; cdr3_nt: TGTGCCAGCAGTGACTCAGGGGGGGGCACAGATACGCAGTATTTT; cdr3_aa: CASSDSGGGTDTQYF
j_call: TRBJ2-1; v_call: TRBV9; clone_size: .; d_call: .; cdr3_nt: TGTGCCAGCAGCGTCGGACTACTCGACGGTGAGCAGTTCTTC; cdr3_aa: CASSVGLLDGEQFF
j_call: TRBJ2-1; v_call: TRBV9; clone_size: .; d_call: TRBD2; cdr3_nt: TGTGCCAGCAGCCCCTGGACTAGCGGGGACGACAATGAGCAGTTCTTC; cdr3_aa: CASSPWTSGDDNEQFF
j_call: TRBJ1-1; v_call: TRBV7-9; clone_size: once; d_call: TRBD1; cdr3_nt: TGTGCCAGCAGTTTTTCTCCGGACAGGGGCACTGAAGCTTTCTTT; cdr3_aa: CASSFSPDRGTEAFF
j_call: TRBJ1-2; v_call: TRBV12-5; clone_size: few; d_call: .; cdr3_nt: TGTGCTAGTGGTTTGGTGGGCCGTTCGAATGGCTACACCTTC; cdr3_aa: CASGLVGRSNGYTF
j_call: TRBJ1-2; v_call: TRBV7-9; clone_size: .; d_call: .; cdr3_nt: TGTGCCAGCAGCTTTTCGACCGACAGAACTAACTATGGCTACACCTTC; cdr3_aa: CASSFSTDRTNYGYTF
j_call: TRBJ2-1; v_call: TRBV15; clone_size: .; d_call: .; cdr3_nt: TGTGCCACCAGCAGCGGGGTGAGCTCCTACAATGAGCAGTTCTTC; cdr3_aa: CATSSGVSSYNEQFF
j_call: TRBJ1-4; v_call: TRBV7-8; clone_size: .; d_call: TRBD1; cdr3_nt: TGTGCCAGCAGCTCTGGACAGGGGGCGCCTAATGAAAAACTGTTTTTT; cdr3_aa: CASSSGQGAPNEKLFF
j_call: TRBJ2-7; v_call: TRBV11-2; clone_size: once; d_call: .; cdr3_nt: TGTGCCAGCAGGCGGGGTTCCTCCTACGAGCAGTACTTC; cdr3_aa: CASRRGSSYEQYF
j_call: TRBJ2-3; v_call: TRBV7-8; clone_size: .; d_call: TRBD1; cdr3_nt: TGTGCCAGCAGCTTAGAGGGACAGTGGTCAGATACGCAGTATTTT; cdr3_aa: CASSLEGQWSDTQYF
j_call: TRBJ2-1; v_call: TRBV27; clone_size: .; d_call: .; cdr3_nt: TGTGCCAGACCCCTTACCCGAGGGTTCTACAATGAGCAGTTCTTC; cdr3_aa: CARPLTRGFYNEQFF
j_call: TRBJ1-5; v_call: TRBV19; clone_size: .; d_call: .; cdr3_nt: TGTGCCAGTAGCTATGTCGTCAATAGCAATCAGCCCCAGCATTTT; cdr3_aa: CASSYVVNSNQPQHF
j_call: TRBJ2-2; v_call: TRBV9; clone_size: .; d_call: .; cdr3_nt: TGTGCCAGCAGCAGGGGGAACACCGGGGAGCTGTTTTTT; cdr3_aa: CASSRGNTGELFF
j_call: TRBJ2-1; v_call: TRBV6-1; clone_size: .; d_call: TRBD2; cdr3_nt: TGTTACGCGGGGGGGCGAAATGAGCAGTTCTTC; cdr3_aa: CYAGGRNEQFF
j_call: TRBJ1-1; v_call: TRBV7-2; clone_size: .; d_call: .; cdr3_nt: TGTGCCAGCAGCTTAGCTGCAGGGAATGAAGCTTTCTTT; cdr3_aa: CASSLAAGNEAFF
j_call: TRBJ2-2; v_call: TRBV30; clone_size: .; d_call: TRBD2; cdr3_nt: TGTGCCTGGAGTTTAGGACTAGCCCCGAACACCGGGGAGCTGTTTTTT; cdr3_aa: CAWSLGLAPNTGELFF
j_call: TRBJ2-5; v_call: TRBV23-1; clone_size: .; d_call: TRBD2; cdr3_nt: TGCGCCAGCAGTCCGAGGACTAGCGGGAGGGCCCAAGAGACCCAGTACTTC; cdr3_aa: CASSPRTSGRAQETQYF
j_call: TRBJ2-1; v_call: TRBV19; clone_size: .; d_call: TRBD2; cdr3_nt: TGTGCCAGTAGTTCAAAGGGCCCCCCTAGCGGGACCTACAATGAGCAGTTCTTC; cdr3_aa: CASSSKGPPSGTYNEQFF
j_call: TRBJ2-1; v_call: TRBV5-1; clone_size: .; d_call: TRBD1; cdr3_nt: TGCGCCAGCAGCCTCCGACAGGGGGGGGCGAATGAGCAGTTCTTC; cdr3_aa: CASSLRQGGANEQFF
j_call: TRBJ1-5; v_call: TRBV6-5; clone_size: .; d_call: .; cdr3_nt: TGTGCCAGCAGGAACGGGGTCAATAGCAATCAGCCCCAGCATTTT; cdr3_aa: CASRNGVNSNQPQHF
j_call: TRBJ2-2; v_call: TRBV7-2; clone_size: .; d_call: TRBD2; cdr3_nt: TGTGCCAGCAGCCTGTGGACTAGCGGCACCGGGGAGCTGTTTTTT; cdr3_aa: CASSLWTSGTGELFF
j_call: TRBJ1-4; v_call: TRBV27; clone_size: .; d_call: .; cdr3_nt: TGTGCCAGCAGTTTATCTTCCAGGCCTTATGGAAAACTGTTTTTT; cdr3_aa: CASSLSSRPYGKLFF
j_call: TRBJ2-1; v_call: TRBV6-5; clone_size: .; d_call: .; cdr3_nt: TGTGCCAGCAGGGGCGGGGTTTTACCCTACAATGAGCAGTTCTTC; cdr3_aa: CASRGGVLPYNEQFF
j_call: TRBJ2-1; v_call: TRBV27; clone_size: .; d_call: TRBD1; cdr3_nt: TGTGCCAGCGCGACAGGGTCCTACAATGAGCAGTTCTTC; cdr3_aa: CASATGSYNEQFF
j_call: TRBJ2-5; v_call: TRBV11-2; clone_size: .; d_call: TRBD2; cdr3_nt: TGTGCCAGCAGCCTCGGGACTAGCGGGAGGGGAGAGGAGACCCAGTACTTC; cdr3_aa: CASSLGTSGRGEETQYF
j_call: TRBJ2-3; v_call: TRBV4-1; clone_size: .; d_call: TRBD2; cdr3_nt: TGCGCCAGCAGTTCTAGCGGGACTAGCACAGATACGCAGTATTTT; cdr3_aa: CASSSSGTSTDTQYF
j_call: TRBJ2-7; v_call: TRBV10-2; clone_size: .; d_call: .; cdr3_nt: TGCGCCAGCAGTGAGTCGAGGGAGCAGTACTTC; cdr3_aa: CASSESREQYF
j_call: TRBJ2-1; v_call: TRBV28; clone_size: once; d_call: TRBD1; cdr3_nt: TGTGCCAGCAGCCCCTCGGGGACAGGGTATGAGCAGTTCTTC; cdr3_aa: CASSPSGTGYEQFF
j_call: TRBJ1-4; v_call: TRBV5-8; clone_size: .; d_call: TRBD1; cdr3_nt: TGTGCCAGCAGCTTGTCAGGGGGAAGTGAAAAACTGTTTTTT; cdr3_aa: CASSLSGGSEKLFF
j_call: TRBJ2-1; v_call: TRBV6-6; clone_size: .; d_call: TRBD2; cdr3_nt: TGTGCCAGCAGTTACCATGCGGGGGGTAATAATGAGCAGTTCTTC; cdr3_aa: CASSYHAGGNNEQFF
j_call: TRBJ2-1; v_call: TRBV7-3; clone_size: .; d_call: .; cdr3_nt: TGTGCCAGCAGCTCAGGGTGGGGGGAGGACTCCTACAATGAGCAGTTCTTC; cdr3_aa: CASSSGWGEDSYNEQFF
j_call: TRBJ2-7; v_call: TRBV27; clone_size: .; d_call: TRBD1; cdr3_nt: TGTGCCAGCAGTTTATCGGAGACAGGGGGTAGTGACGAGCAGTACTTC; cdr3_aa: CASSLSETGGSDEQYF
j_call: TRBJ1-5; v_call: TRBV18; clone_size: .; d_call: TRBD1; cdr3_nt: TGTGCCAGCTCACCAGAAGGGACAGGGAATCATGTAGGTCAGCCCCAGCATTTT; cdr3_aa: CASSPEGTGNHVGQPQHF
j_call: TRBJ1-2; v_call: TRBV6-1; clone_size: .; d_call: TRBD1; cdr3_nt: TGTGCCACCTACCGGGACAGGTACTATGGCTACACCTTC; cdr3_aa: CATYRDRYYGYTF
j_call: TRBJ1-1; v_call: TRBV7-2; clone_size: .; d_call: .; cdr3_nt: TGTGCCAGCAGCTTAAAGGTGAACAGTGAAGCTTTCTTT; cdr3_aa: CASSLKVNSEAFF
j_call: TRBJ2-3; v_call: TRBV4-3; clone_size: .; d_call: .; cdr3_nt: TGCGCCAGCAGCCAAGGGGTCACGAGAGGCCCAAGTACGCAGTATTTT; cdr3_aa: CASSQGVTRGPSTQYF
j_call: TRBJ2-1; v_call: TRBV4-2; clone_size: .; d_call: TRBD2; cdr3_nt: TGTGCCAGCAGCCCAAGCGGGGCGGGTGAGCAGTTCTTC; cdr3_aa: CASSPSGAGEQFF
j_call: TRBJ2-3; v_call: TRBV7-9; clone_size: .; d_call: TRBD1; cdr3_nt: TGTGCCAGCAGCGTCGGGACAGGCCGCACAGATACGCAGTATTTT; cdr3_aa: CASSVGTGRTDTQYF
j_call: TRBJ2-5; v_call: TRBV7-2; clone_size: .; d_call: TRBD2; cdr3_nt: TGTGCCAGCAGCTCTAGACTAGCGGGACCGCAAGAGACCCAGTACTTC; cdr3_aa: CASSSRLAGPQETQYF
j_call: TRBJ2-5; v_call: TRBV18; clone_size: .; d_call: .; cdr3_nt: TGTGCCAGCTCACCCTCGGAGACCCAGTACTTC; cdr3_aa: CASSPSETQYF
j_call: TRBJ1-4; v_call: TRBV27; clone_size: few; d_call: .; cdr3_nt: TGTGCCAGCGGCGCGAGGAGCCGTAATGAAAAACTGTTTTTT; cdr3_aa: CASGARSRNEKLFF
j_call: TRBJ2-5; v_call: TRBV13; clone_size: once; d_call: .; cdr3_nt: TGTGCCAGCAGCTTAGTGAGGTTAGAGACCCAGTACTTC; cdr3_aa: CASSLVRLETQYF
j_call: TRBJ1-2; v_call: TRBV5-6; clone_size: .; d_call: .; cdr3_nt: TGTGCCAGCAGCTCGGGGACAAGGGTCTATGGCTACACCTTC; cdr3_aa: CASSSGTRVYGYTF
j_call: TRBJ2-3; v_call: TRBV15; clone_size: .; d_call: TRBD2; cdr3_nt: TGTGCCACCAGCAGAGGGGCTAGCGGGAGGATACGGGGGACAGATACGCAGTATTTT; cdr3_aa: CATSRGASGRIRGTDTQYF
j_call: TRBJ2-7; v_call: TRBV6-1; clone_size: .; d_call: .; cdr3_nt: TGTGCCAGCAGTTATACAGGGAGCTACGAGCAGTACTTC; cdr3_aa: CASSYTGSYEQYF
j_call: TRBJ1-5; v_call: TRBV7-9; clone_size: .; d_call: .; cdr3_nt: TGTGCCAGCAGCTCCTCCCCCGGGGGCAATCAGCCCCAGCATTTT; cdr3_aa: CASSSSPGGNQPQHF
j_call: TRBJ1-3; v_call: TRBV6-1; clone_size: .; d_call: .; cdr3_nt: TGTGCCAGAGACCGGGACTCTGGAAACACCATATATTTT; cdr3_aa: CARDRDSGNTIYF
j_call: TRBJ1-4; v_call: TRBV9; clone_size: .; d_call: TRBD1; cdr3_nt: TGTGCCAGCAGCTCCCGGGACAGGGGGAACGAAAAACTGTTTTTT; cdr3_aa: CASSSRDRGNEKLFF
j_call: TRBJ2-7; v_call: TRBV18; clone_size: .; d_call: TRBD2; cdr3_nt: TGTGCCAGCTCTGGGACTAGCGGGATCTACGAGCAGTACTTC; cdr3_aa: CASSGTSGIYEQYF
j_call: TRBJ2-1; v_call: TRBV5-1; clone_size: .; d_call: TRBD2; cdr3_nt: TGCGCCAGCAGCATTGGACTAGCGGGGCAGAGCTCCTACAATGAGCAGTTCTTC; cdr3_aa: CASSIGLAGQSSYNEQFF
j_call: TRBJ1-3; v_call: TRBV19; clone_size: .; d_call: TRBD1; cdr3_nt: TGTGCCTCCTCCCGGGCAGGGGGCGCCTCTGGAAACACCATATATTTT; cdr3_aa: CASSRAGGASGNTIYF
j_call: TRBJ2-7; v_call: TRBV7-2; clone_size: once; d_call: .; cdr3_nt: TGTGCCAGCAGCCTCCTCCACAGGCTCCGGAAAGACTACGAGCAGTACTTC; cdr3_aa: CASSLLHRLRKDYEQYF
j_call: TRBJ1-5; v_call: TRBV27; clone_size: once; d_call: TRBD1; cdr3_nt: TGTGCCAGCAGTTATCGGACAGGAGATCAGCCCCAGCATTTT; cdr3_aa: CASSYRTGDQPQHF